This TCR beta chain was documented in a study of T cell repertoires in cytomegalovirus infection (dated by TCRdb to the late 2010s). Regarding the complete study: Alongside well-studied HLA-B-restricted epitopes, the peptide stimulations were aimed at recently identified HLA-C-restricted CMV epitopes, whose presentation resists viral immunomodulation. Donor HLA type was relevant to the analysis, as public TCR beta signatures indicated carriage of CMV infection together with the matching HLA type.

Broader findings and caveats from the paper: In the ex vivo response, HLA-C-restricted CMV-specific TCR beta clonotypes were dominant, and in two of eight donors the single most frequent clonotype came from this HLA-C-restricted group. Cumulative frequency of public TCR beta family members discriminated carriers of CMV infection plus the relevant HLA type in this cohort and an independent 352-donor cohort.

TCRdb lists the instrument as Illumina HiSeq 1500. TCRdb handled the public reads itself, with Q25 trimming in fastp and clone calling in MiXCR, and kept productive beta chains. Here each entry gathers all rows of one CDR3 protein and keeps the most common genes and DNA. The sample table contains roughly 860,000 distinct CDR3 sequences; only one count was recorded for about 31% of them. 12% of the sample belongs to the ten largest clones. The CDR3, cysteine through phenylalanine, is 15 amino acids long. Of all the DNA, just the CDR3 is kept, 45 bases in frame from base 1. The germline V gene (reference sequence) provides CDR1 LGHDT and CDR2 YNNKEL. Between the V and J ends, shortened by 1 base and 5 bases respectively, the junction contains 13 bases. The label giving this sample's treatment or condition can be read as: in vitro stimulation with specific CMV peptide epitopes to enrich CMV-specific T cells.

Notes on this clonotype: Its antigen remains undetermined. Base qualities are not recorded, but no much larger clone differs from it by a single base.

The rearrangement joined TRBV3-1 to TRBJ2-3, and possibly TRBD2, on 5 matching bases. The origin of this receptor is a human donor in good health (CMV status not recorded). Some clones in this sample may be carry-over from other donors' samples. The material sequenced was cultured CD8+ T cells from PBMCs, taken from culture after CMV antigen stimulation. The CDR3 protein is CASSQGDSGRDTQYF. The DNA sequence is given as TGTGCCAGCAGCCAAGGAGACTCGGGGAGAGATACGCAGTATTTT.